This TCR beta chain was recovered during a study of identical twins. TCRdb analysed the 5' RACE reads with MiXCR anew, one entry per CDR3 protein. The sample lists fewer than 250,000 distinct CDR3 sequences; 7.5% were seen once. Germline V gene lookup returns CDR1 MDHEN and CDR2 SYDVKM. Trimming stripped 8 bases from V and 0 bases from J, with 11 bases between. The CDR3 has 14 residues. Another study also made use of these data, one on yellow fever vaccine responses in identical twins.

The chain employs TRBV28 and TRBJ2-1; D perhaps matches TRBD2 (6 bases). The clonotype was recovered from a woman aged 18-30 years in good health. The sequenced material came from CD8+ T cells sorted from blood. Here the CDR3 reads CASRAGSSYNEQFF. The CDR3 bases are TGTGCCAGCCGTGCCGGGAGCTCCTACAATGAGCAGTTCTTC. The full variable domain, in which reference TRBV28 and TRBJ2-1 provide the parts outside the CDR3, is DVKVTQSSRYLVKRTGEKVFLECVQDMDHENMFWYRQDPGLGLRLIYFSYDVKMKEKGDIPEGYSVSREKKERFSLILESASTNQTSMYLCASRAGSSYNEQFFGPGTRLTVL.